Following are 3 T cell receptor beta chains from one sample sequenced in a study of shared clonotypes between healthy human individuals. Naive CD8 cells lacked CD45RO and underwent positive selection for CCR7, leaving out terminally differentiated effector memory CD45RA+ cells. This table comes from immunoSEQ multiplex PCR, and its TCRdb copy is limited to in-frame clones, with some not included. The sample lists approximately 2,200,000 clones, about 92% occurring once. The sequencing sample was made of naive CD8+ T cells from PBMCs. The source of these receptors is a man between 18 and 35 years old in good health. Some clones in this sample may be carry-over from other donors' samples.

This chain links TRBV4-1 with TRBJ2-3; 13 nucleotides align to TRBD2. This CDR3 comprises 15 residues. V lost 1 base and J lost 6; bases outside the gene matches: 1. Germline V gene lookup returns CDR1 MGHRA and CDR2 YSYEKL. Written as DNA, the CDR3 is TGCGCCAGCAGCCAAGGGACTAGCGGGAGTGATACGCAGTATTTT. This sequence encodes CASSQGTSGSDTQYF.

This chain connects TRBV4-3 to TRBJ2-3; weak D call: TRBD2 (6 bases). V was cut by 0 bases and J by 6 bases, with 13 bases left in between. There are 15 residues in the CDR3. Per germline, CDR1 LGHNA and CDR2 YSLEER. CDR3 DNA: TGCGCCAGCAGCCAAGATTGGAGGGAGCATGATACGCAGTATTTT. Translation: CASSQDWREHDTQYF.

V usage is TRBV30 and J usage is TRBJ2-1; D unclear. This CDR3 contains 13 residues. V was pared by 2 bases and J by 7 bases, with 12 bases between. The germline gives CDR1 GTSNPN, CDR2 SVGIG (reference sequence). The CDR3: CAWSPLPENEQFF. CDR3 nucleotides: TGTGCCTGGAGTCCACTCCCTGAGAATGAGCAGTTCTTC.